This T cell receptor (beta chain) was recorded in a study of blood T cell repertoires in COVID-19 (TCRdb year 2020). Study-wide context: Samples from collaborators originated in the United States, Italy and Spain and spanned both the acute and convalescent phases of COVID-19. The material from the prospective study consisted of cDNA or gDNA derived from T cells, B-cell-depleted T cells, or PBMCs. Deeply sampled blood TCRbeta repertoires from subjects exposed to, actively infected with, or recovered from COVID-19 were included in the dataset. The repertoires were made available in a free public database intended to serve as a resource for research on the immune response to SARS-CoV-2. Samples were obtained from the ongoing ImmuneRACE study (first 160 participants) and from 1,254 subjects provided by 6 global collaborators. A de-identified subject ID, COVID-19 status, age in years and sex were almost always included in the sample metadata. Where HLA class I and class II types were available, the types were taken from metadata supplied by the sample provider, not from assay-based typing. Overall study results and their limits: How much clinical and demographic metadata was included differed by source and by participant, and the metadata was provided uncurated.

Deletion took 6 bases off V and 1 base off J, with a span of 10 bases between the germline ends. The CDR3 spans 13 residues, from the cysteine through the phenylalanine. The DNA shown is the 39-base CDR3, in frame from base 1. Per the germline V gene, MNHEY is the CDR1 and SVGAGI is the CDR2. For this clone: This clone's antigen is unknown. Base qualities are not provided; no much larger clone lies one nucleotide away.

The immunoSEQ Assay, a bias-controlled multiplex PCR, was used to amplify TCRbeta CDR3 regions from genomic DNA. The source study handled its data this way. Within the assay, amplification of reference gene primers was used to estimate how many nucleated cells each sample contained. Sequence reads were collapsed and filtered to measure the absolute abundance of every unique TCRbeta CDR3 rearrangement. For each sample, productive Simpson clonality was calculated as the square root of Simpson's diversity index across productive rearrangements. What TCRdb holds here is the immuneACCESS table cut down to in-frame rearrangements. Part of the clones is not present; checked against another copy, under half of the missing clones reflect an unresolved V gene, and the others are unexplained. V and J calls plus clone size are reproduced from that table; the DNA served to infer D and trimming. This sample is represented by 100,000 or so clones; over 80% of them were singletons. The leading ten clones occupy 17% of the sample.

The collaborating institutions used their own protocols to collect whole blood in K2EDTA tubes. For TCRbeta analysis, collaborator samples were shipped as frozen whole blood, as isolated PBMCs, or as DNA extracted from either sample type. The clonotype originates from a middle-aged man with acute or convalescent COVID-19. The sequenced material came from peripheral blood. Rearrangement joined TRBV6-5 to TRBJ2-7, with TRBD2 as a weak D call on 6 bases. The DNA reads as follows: TGTGCCAGCAGGATGGGACTTTCCTACGAGCAGTACTTC. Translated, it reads CASRMGLSYEQYF.